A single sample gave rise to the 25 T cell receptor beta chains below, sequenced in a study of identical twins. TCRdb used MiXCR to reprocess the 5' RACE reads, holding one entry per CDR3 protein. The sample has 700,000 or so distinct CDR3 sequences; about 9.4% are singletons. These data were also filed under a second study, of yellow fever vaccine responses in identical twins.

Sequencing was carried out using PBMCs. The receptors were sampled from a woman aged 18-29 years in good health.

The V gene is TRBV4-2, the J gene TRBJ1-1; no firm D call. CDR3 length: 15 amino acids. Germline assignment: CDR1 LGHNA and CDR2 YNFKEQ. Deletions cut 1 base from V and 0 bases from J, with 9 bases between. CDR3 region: CASSQAGVVNTEAFF. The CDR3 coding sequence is TGTGCCAGCAGCCAAGCCGGGGTCGTGAACACTGAAGCTTTCTTT.

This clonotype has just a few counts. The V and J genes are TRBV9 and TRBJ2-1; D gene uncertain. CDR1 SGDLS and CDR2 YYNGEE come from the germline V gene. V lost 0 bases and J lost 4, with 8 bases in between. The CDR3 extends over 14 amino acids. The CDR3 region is CASSVATYYNEQFF. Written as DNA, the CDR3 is TGTGCCAGCAGCGTAGCCACGTATTACAATGAGCAGTTCTTC.

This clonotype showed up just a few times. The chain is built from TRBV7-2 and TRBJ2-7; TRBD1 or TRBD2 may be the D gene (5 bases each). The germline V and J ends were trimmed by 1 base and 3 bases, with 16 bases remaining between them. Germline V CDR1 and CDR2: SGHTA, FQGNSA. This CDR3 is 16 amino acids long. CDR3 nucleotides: TGTGCCAGCAGCTTAGTTCCGGGGACCTCCCACTACGAGCAGTACTTC. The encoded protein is CASSLVPGTSHYEQYF.

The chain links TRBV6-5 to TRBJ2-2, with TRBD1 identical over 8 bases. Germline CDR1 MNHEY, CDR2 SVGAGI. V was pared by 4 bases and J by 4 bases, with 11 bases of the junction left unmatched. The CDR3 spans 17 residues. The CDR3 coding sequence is TGTGCCAGCAGTTCTTACTCCGACAGGGGAGGCACCGGGGAGCTGTTTTTT. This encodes CASSSYSDRGGTGELFF.

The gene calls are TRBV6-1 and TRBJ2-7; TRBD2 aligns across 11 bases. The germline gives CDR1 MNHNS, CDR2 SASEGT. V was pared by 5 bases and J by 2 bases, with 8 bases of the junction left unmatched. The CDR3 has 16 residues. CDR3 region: CASSTIAGGTPYEQYF. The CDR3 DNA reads TGTGCCAGCAGTACGATAGCGGGAGGGACCCCCTACGAGCAGTACTTC.

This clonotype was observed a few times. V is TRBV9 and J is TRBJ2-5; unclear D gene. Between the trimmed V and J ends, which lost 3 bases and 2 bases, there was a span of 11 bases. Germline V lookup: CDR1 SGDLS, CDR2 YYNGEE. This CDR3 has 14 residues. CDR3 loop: CASSGSGSQETQYF. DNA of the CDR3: TGTGCCAGCAGCGGATCGGGCAGTCAAGAGACCCAGTACTTC.

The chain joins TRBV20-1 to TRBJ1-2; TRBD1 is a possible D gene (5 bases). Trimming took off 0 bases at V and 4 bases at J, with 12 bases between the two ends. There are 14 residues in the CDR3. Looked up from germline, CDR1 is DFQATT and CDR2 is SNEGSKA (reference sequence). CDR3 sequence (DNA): TGCAGTGCTAGAGATGGGGGGACCCCCTATGGCTACACCTTC. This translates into CSARDGGTPYGYTF.

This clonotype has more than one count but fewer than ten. This CDR3 reads CASSRASSTYEQYF. For the CDR3, the DNA is TGTGCCAGCAGTCGTGCCTCATCAACCTACGAGCAGTACTTC. The V gene is TRBV28, the J gene TRBJ2-7; no firm D call. The CDR3 length is 14 residues. Trimming left V 5 bases short and J 2 bases short, with 13 bases between. Germline loops: CDR1 MDHEN, CDR2 SYDVKM. Drawing the rest from reference TRBV28 and TRBJ2-7, the complete variable domain is DVKVTQSSRYLVKRTGEKVFLECVQDMDHENMFWYRQDPGLGLRLIYFSYDVKMKEKGDIPEGYSVSREKKERFSLILESASTNQTSMYLCASSRASSTYEQYFGPGTRLTVT.

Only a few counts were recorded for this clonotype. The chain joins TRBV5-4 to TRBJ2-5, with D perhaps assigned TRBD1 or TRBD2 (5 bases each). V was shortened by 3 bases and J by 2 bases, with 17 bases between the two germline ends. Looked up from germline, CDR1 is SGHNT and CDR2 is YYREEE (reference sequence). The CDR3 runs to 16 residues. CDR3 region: CASSSAGRGPQETQYF. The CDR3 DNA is TGTGCCAGCAGCTCCGCAGGGAGAGGACCACAAGAGACCCAGTACTTC.

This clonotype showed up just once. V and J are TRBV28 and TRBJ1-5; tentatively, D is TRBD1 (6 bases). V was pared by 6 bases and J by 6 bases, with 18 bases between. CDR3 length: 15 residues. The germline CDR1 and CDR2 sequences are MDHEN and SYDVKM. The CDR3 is CASSQTGQLPQPQHF. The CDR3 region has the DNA TGTGCCAGCAGCCAAACCGGACAGCTTCCTCAGCCCCAGCATTTT. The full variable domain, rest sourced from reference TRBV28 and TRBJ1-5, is DVKVTQSSRYLVKRTGEKVFLECVQDMDHENMFWYRQDPGLGLRLIYFSYDVKMKEKGDIPEGYSVSREKKERFSLILESASTNQTSMYLCASSQTGQLPQPQHFGDGTRLSIL.

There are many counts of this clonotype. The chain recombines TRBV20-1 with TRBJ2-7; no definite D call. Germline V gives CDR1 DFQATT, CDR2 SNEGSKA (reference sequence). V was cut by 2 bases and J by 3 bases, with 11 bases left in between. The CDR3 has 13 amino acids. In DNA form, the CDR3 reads TGCAGTGCTAGAACCCAAGGCATCTACGAGCAGTACTTC. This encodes CSARTQGIYEQYF.

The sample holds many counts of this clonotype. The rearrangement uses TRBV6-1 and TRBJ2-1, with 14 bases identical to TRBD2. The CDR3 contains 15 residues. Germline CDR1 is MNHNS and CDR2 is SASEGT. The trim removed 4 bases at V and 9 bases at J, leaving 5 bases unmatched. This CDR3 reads CASSAGTSGGGEQFF. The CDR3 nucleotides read TGTGCCAGCAGTGCCGGGACTAGCGGGGGTGGTGAGCAGTTCTTC.

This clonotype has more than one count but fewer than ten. The CDR3 nucleotides read TGTGCCACCAGCACCGGGACTAGTTTGGGTGAGCAGTTCTTC. Translated: CATSTGTSLGEQFF. The J gene is TRBJ2-1, the V gene TRBV15, with 8 bases matching TRBD2. The CDR3 is 14 amino acids. Germline trimming cut 4 bases from V and 9 bases from J; bases unmatched to any gene: 8. CDR1 and CDR2 (germline): LNHNV, YYDKDF (reference sequence).

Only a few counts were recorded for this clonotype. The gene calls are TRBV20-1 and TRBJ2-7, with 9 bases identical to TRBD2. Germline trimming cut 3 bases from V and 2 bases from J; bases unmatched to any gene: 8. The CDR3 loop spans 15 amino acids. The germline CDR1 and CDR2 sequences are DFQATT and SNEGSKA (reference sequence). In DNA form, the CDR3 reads TGCAGTGCTAGCCTTAGCGGGAGAATTCCCTACGAGCAGTACTTC. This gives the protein CSASLSGRIPYEQYF.

This chain's CDR3 is CASSFNRNWGEQYF. For the CDR3, the DNA is TGTGCCAGCAGTTTCAACAGGAATTGGGGTGAGCAGTACTTC. The V call is TRBV28, the J call TRBJ2-7; TRBD1 is a possible D gene (5 bases). V lost 3 bases, J lost 7 bases, and 16 bases lay in between. This CDR3 region has 14 residues. CDR1 MDHEN and CDR2 SYDVKM come from the germline V gene.

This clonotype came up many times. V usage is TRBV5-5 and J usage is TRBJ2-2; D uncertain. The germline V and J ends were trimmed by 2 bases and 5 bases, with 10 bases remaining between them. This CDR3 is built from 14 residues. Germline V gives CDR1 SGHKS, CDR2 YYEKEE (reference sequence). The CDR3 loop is CASSFAGRTGELFF. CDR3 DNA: TGTGCCAGCAGCTTCGCAGGCAGAACCGGGGAGCTGTTTTTT.

This CDR3 is CAIQTGVYEQYF. The DNA of the CDR3 is TGTGCCATTCAGACAGGGGTCTACGAGCAGTACTTC. The V gene is TRBV2, the J gene TRBJ2-7, with 8 bases matching TRBD1. The germline V gene encodes CDR1 SNHLY and CDR2 FYNNEI. The CDR3 loop spans 12 amino acids. J gave up 3 bases and V 10 bases, and 5 bases lay outside the gene matches.

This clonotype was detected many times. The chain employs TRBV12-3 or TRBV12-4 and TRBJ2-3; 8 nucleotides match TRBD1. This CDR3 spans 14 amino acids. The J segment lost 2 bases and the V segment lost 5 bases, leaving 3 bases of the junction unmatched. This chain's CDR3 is CASSGQGTTDTQYF. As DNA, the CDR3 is TGTGCCAGCAGTGGACAGGGTACCACAGATACGCAGTATTTT.

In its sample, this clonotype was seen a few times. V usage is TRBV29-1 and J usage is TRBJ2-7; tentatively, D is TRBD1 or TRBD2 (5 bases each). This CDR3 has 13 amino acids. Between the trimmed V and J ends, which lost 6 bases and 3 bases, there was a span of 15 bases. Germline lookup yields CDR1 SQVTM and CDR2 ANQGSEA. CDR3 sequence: CSVEFVGVYEQYF. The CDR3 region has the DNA TGCAGCGTAGAATTCGTGGGGGTCTACGAGCAGTACTTC.

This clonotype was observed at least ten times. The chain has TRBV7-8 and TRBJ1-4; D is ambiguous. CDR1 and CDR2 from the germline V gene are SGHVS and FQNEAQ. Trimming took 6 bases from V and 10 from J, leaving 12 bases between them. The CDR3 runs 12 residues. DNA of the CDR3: TGTGCCAGCAGTGTTTCGGGAGGAAAACTGTTTTTT. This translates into CASSVSGGKLFF.

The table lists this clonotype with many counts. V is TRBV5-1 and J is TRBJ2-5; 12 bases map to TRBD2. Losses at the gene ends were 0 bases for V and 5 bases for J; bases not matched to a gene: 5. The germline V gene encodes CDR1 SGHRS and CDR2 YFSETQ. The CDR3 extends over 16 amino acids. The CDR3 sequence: CASSLETSGRWETQYF. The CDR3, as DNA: TGCGCCAGCAGCTTGGAGACTAGCGGGAGATGGGAGACCCAGTACTTC.

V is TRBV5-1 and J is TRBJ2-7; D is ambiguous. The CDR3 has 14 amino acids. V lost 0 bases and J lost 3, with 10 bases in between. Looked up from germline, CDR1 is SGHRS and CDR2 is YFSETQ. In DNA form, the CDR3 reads TGCGCCAGCAGCTTGGGGGTAACCCTCTACGAGCAGTACTTC. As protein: CASSLGVTLYEQYF.

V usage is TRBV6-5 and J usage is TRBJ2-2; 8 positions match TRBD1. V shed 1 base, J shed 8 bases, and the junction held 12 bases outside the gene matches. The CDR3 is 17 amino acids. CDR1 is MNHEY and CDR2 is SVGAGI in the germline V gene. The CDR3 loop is CASSYFGQGGGSGELFF. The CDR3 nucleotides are TGTGCCAGCAGTTACTTCGGACAGGGAGGAGGGTCGGGGGAGCTGTTTTTT.

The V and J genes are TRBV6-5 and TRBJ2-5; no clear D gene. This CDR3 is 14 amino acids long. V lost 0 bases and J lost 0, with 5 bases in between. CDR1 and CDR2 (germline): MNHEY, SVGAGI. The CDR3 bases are TGTGCCAGCAGTTACTCGAGGTACCAAGAGACCCAGTACTTC. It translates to CASSYSRYQETQYF.

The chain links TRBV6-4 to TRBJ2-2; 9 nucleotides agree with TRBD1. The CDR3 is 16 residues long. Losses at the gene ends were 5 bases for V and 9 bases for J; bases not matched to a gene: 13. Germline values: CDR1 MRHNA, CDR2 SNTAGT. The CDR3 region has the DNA TGTGCCAGCAGTTCTGCACCGGGGACAGGGATCCGGGAGCTGTTTTTT. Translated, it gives CASSSAPGTGIRELFF.